The source of this TCR beta chain is a study of T cell responses to AZD1222 COVID-19 vaccine. Libraries were prepared by immunoSEQ multiplex PCR; TCRdb keeps only in-frame clonotypes and omits some of them. The sample consists of 100,000 to 150,000 clones, more than 85% of them appearing once. V was cut by 0 bases and J by 12 bases, with 14 bases left in between. Germline V gene data show CDR1 as SNHLY and CDR2 as FYNNEI. The CDR3 is made up of 14 amino acids. Whole-study findings and limits: Within unmutated variant regions lay the reported targets of nearly half of spike-specific TCRs. White British people made up most donors, females outnumbered males, and clonal diversity was possibly underestimated.

Turning to this clone: Its antigen is still unknown.

V gene TRBV2 combines with J gene TRBJ1-4; TRBD1 might be the D (5 bases). The specimen was peripheral blood, collected on day 0 of MenACWY control vaccination. The source of this sequence is an adult in good health. The CDR3 is CASSEARQSFELFF. CDR3 bases: TGTGCCAGCAGTGAAGCACGACAGAGCTTCGAACTGTTTTTT.